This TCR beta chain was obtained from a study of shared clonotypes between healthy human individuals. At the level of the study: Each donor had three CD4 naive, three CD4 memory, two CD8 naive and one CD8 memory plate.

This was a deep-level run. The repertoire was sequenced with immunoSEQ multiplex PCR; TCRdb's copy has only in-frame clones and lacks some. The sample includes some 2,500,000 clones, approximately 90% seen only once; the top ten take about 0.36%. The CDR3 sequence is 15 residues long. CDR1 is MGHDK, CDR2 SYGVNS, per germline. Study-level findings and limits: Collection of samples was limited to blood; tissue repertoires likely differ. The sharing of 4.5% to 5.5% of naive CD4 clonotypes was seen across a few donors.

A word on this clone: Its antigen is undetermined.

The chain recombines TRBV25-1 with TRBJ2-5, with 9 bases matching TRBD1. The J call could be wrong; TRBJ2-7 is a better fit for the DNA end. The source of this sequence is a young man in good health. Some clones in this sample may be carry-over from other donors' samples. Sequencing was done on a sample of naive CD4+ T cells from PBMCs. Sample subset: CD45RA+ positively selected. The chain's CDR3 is CASSESGTGSYEQYF. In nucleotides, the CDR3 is TGTGCCAGCAGTGAATCCGGGACAGGGTCCTACGAGCAGTACTTC.